The clone carrying this T cell receptor beta chain was seen a few times. What it recognizes is unknown. cDNA synthesis used the whole RNA isolate, giving expressed TCRB sequences. Sequencing used immunoSEQ multiplex PCR; TCRdb keeps in-frame clones, though not all of them. The table lists under 300,000 clones, roughly 14% of them singletons. Only one heparinised blood draw was taken per donor, and its volume averaged about 116 mL. Purity above 98% was achieved in all sorted populations. The source of the sample is a study of beta chain features in type 1 diabetes. Overall study findings and caveats: It was possible that PCR favored shorter templates, equally so in patients and controls. Moderately but significantly shorter TCRB CDR3s were found in Type 1 diabetes patients in all four CD4+ subsets.

The germline gives CDR1 MNHEY, CDR2 SVGAGI. CDR3 length equals 16 residues. J gave up 5 bases and V 4 bases, and 9 bases lay outside the gene matches. Material for sequencing was naive CD4+ T cells from blood. This TCR was recovered from a man aged 30 to 39 with type 1 diabetes. The rearrangement joins TRBV6-5 to TRBJ2-7; 12 bases align to TRBD2. The CDR3 nucleotides are TGTGCCAGCAGTTCTCGCCTAGCGGGAGGGTTCCACGAGCAGTACTTC. As protein: CASSSRLAGGFHEQYF.